Included here is one T cell receptor (beta chain) sequence, with context. Its matching antigen is unknown. TCRdb re-derived calls from the reads in MiXCR, one entry per CDR3 protein. This table holds roughly 920,000 distinct CDR3 sequences, around 31% found once. V was shortened by 4 bases and J by 2 bases, with 11 bases between the two germline ends. Germline CDR1 MNHEY, CDR2 SMNVEV (reference sequence). CDR3 length: 14 amino acids. The sample is drawn from a study of T cell repertoires in cytomegalovirus infection. The sequence derives from a human donor in good health (CMV status not recorded). Some clones in this sample may be carry-over from other donors' samples. V is TRBV27 and J is TRBJ2-5; D not resolved. Sequences were derived from cultured CD8+ T cells from PBMCs, sampled from culture after CMV antigen stimulation. CDR3 coding DNA: TGTGCCAGCAGTTCGAAAGCTAAACAAGAGACCCAGTACTTC. Amino acid sequence: CASSSKAKQETQYF.